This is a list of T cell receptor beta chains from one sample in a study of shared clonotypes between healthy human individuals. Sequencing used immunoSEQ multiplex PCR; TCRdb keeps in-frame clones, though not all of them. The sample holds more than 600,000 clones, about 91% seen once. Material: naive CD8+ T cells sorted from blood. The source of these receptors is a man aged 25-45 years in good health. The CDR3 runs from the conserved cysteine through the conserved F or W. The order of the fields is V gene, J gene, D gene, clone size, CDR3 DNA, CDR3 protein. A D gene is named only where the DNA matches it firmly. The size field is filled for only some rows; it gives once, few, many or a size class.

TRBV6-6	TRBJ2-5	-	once	TGTGCCAGCAGCCCGGGGGGACAGGAGACCCAGTACTTC	CASSPGGQETQYF
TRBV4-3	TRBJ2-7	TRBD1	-	TGCGCCAGCAGCCAAGATCGACAGGGGACGGGTGCGTCCTACGAGCAGTACTTC	CASSQDRQGTGASYEQYF
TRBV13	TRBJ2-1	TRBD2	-	TGTGCCAGCAGCCCCTCCGGGACTAGCGGGAGATGGGGTGAGCAGTTCTTC	CASSPSGTSGRWGEQFF
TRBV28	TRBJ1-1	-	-	TGTGCCAGCGGGACCGGCCGGTACACTGAAGCTTTCTTT	CASGTGRYTEAFF
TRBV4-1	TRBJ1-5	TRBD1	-	TGCGCCAGCAGCCAAGGGGACCGGACAGGCTATCAGCCCCAGCATTTT	CASSQGDRTGYQPQHF
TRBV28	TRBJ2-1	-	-	TGTGCCAGCAGTACAACTGCATCCTCCTACAATGAGCAGTTCTTC	CASSTTASSYNEQFF
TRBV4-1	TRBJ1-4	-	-	TGCGCCAGCAGCCAAGTTCCGCCGGGACGGTCTAATGAAAAACTGTTTTTT	CASSQVPPGRSNEKLFF
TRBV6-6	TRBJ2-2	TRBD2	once	TGTGCCAGCAGTTACGGGCTAGCGGGTAACACCGGGGAGCTGTTTTTT	CASSYGLAGNTGELFF
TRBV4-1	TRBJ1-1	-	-	TGCGCCAGCAGCCATTCCGGGCAGAACACTGAAGCTTTCTTT	CASSHSGQNTEAFF
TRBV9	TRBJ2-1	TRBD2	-	TGTGCCAGCAGCGTAGGGAGACTAGCGGGAGGGCCGGGTGAGCAGTTCTTC	CASSVGRLAGGPGEQFF
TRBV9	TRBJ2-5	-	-	TGTGCCAGCAGCCGCCAAGACTTTCAAGAGACCCAGTACTTC	CASSRQDFQETQYF